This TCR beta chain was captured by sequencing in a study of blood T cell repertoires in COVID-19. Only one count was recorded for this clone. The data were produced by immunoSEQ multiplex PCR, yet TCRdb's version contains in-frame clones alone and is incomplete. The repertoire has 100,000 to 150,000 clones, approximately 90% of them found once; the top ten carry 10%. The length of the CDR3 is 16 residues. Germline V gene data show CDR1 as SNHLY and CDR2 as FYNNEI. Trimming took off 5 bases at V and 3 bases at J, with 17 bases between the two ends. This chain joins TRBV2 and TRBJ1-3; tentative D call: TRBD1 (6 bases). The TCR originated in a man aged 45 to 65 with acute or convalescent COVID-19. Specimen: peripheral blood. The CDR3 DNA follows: TGTGCCAGCAGTTCCGACAGGTCTCTCCTTGGAAACACCATATATTTT. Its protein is CASSSDRSLLGNTIYF.